In its sample, the clone carrying this T cell receptor (beta chain) was seen a few times. Its antigen remains unknown. Using unique molecular identifiers, the investigators prepared the TCRbeta library. MiXCR was run by TCRdb on the PCR reads, yielding one entry per CDR3 protein. The profile shows some 840,000 distinct CDR3 sequences, 15% to 20% of them singletons. This CDR3 spans 12 amino acids. Germline V gives CDR1 MNHEY, CDR2 SVGAGI. V was trimmed by 7 bases and J by 8 bases, leaving 13 bases between them. The data belong to a study of T-cell reconstitution after alpha-beta-depleted transplantation in children. The study's findings and limits: There were some patients whose high TCRbeta diversity at day 60 came from surviving recipient T cells and thymic progenitors. Newly made T cells mostly supplied T-cell counts and diversity one year after transplant. In patients about two months after transplant, alpha-beta T cells reportedly arose from several hundred expanded graft clones.

The source is a male patient between 5 and 17 years old who had a stem cell transplant for acute lymphoblastic leukemia, so the T cells may come from the graft donor. The chain links TRBV6-5 to TRBJ2-3, with unresolved D. The sequences come from PBMCs, mostly from graft donor cells, collected 360 days after TCRalphabeta/CD19-depleted stem cell transplant. The CDR3 sequence: CASNILFPTQYF. The CDR3 bases are TGTGCCAGCAATATCCTCTTTCCTACGCAGTATTTT.